This T cell receptor (beta chain) was identified during a study of shared T cell receptors in the human thymus. Sequencing used immunoSEQ multiplex PCR; TCRdb keeps in-frame clones, though not all of them. This sample has 650,000 to 950,000 clones, with approximately 83% found just once. Trimming removed 6 bases from V and 3 bases from J, with 17 bases in between. This CDR3 is built from 15 residues. The germline CDR1 and CDR2 sequences are MNHEY and SMNVEV (reference sequence). These data were also filed under a second study, of human thymus T cells. That work contributes: Thymus specimens were resections from corrective heart surgery. Use of V and J genes seemed skewed within the thymic and blood repertoires.

V usage is TRBV27 and J usage is TRBJ1-2; D not certain. Sequencing used thymocytes. The clonotype originates from a girl under three years old with a congenital heart defect. CDR3 nucleotides: TGTGCCAGCAGCCCCTCTGAAGGTCTAGACTATGGCTACACCTTC. Amino acid sequence: CASSPSEGLDYGYTF.